The present entry profiles one T cell receptor (beta chain) with its context. Its antigen remains undetermined. The sample holds no much larger clone one base away, and base qualities are not on file. The collaborating institutions used their own protocols to collect whole blood in K2EDTA tubes. For TCRbeta analysis, collaborators shipped samples as frozen whole blood, isolated PBMCs, or DNA extracted from either of those sample types. This sample was taken from a study of blood T cell repertoires in COVID-19 (dated by TCRdb to the early 2020s). With respect to the entire study: Samples covering the acute and convalescent phases of COVID-19 were provided by collaborators in the United States, Italy and Spain. The prospective study material was composed of cDNA or gDNA derived from T cells, B-cell-depleted T cells, or PBMCs. The dataset comprised deeply sampled blood TCRbeta repertoires from subjects exposed to, actively infected with, or recovered from COVID-19. The repertoires were released in a freely available public database meant as a resource for research on the immune response to SARS-CoV-2. The samples were drawn from two sources: the first 160 participants of the ongoing ImmuneRACE study, and 1,000 to 1,500 subjects contributed by 6 global collaborators. Sample metadata almost always included a de-identified subject ID, COVID-19 status, age in years and sex. Where HLA class I and class II types were available, the types were taken from metadata supplied by the sample provider, not from assay-based typing.

Study-level results and caveats: The amount of clinical and demographic metadata varied by source and participant and was provided uncurated.

Ends trimmed: V by 3 bases, J by 0 bases; bases unmatched to a gene: 5. Reading the germline V gene gives CDR1 SGHAT and CDR2 FQNNGV. The CDR3 covers 16 residues, taking in both the cysteine and the phenylalanine. Solely the CDR3 DNA is kept, with 48 bases framed from the first base. TCRbeta CDR3 regions were amplified from genomic DNA using the immunoSEQ Assay, a bias-controlled multiplex PCR. As for the original processing: The number of nucleated cells in each sample was estimated by amplification of reference gene primers within the assay. Sequence reads were collapsed and filtered to measure the absolute abundance of every unique TCRbeta CDR3 rearrangement. For each sample, productive Simpson clonality was calculated as the square root of Simpson's diversity index over productive rearrangements. In TCRdb, the immuneACCESS table is reduced to in-frame sequences with V and J assigned. These tables do not hold every clone; where another copy was compared, an unresolved V gene accounts for under half, and the others remain unexplained. The V and J calls and clone size are taken from that table; D and trimming were inferred from the DNA. This sample has some 210,000 clones in its table, and around four fifths of those were observed once. The ten largest clones add up to about a fifth of the sample.

This TCR came from a human donor in a cohort sampled during active COVID-19. The chain is made from TRBV11-2 and TRBJ1-3; TRBD1 lines up with 7 middle nucleotides. Sequencing input: peripheral blood. In nucleotide form, the sequence is TGTGCCAGCAGCTTTGTACAGGGGATCTCTGGAAACACCATATATTTT. Translated, this is CASSFVQGISGNTIYF.